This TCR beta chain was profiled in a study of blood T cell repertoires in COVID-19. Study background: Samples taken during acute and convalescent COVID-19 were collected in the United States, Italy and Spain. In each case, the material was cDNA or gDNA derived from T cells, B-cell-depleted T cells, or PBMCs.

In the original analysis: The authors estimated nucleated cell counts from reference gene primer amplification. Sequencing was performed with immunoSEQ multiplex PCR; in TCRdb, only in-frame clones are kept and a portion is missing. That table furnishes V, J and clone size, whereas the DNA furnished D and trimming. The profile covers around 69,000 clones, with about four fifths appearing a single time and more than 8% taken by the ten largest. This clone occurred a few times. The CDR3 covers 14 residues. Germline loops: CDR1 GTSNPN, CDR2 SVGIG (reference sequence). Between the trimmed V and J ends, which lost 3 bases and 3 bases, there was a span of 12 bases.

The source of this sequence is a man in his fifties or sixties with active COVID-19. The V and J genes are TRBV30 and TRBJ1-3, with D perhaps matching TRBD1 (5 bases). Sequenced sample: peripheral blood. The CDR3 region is CAWRIDSSGNTIYF. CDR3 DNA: TGTGCCTGGAGAATCGACAGCAGTGGAAACACCATATATTTT.